The rows below give T cell receptor beta chains drawn from one sample of a study of CD8+ T cells in alopecia areata. Only in-frame clones appear in the TCRdb table, and some are missing; sequencing was by immunoSEQ multiplex PCR. The sample contains a few hundred thousand clones, around two fifths of which appear only once. Sequencing used CD4+ T cells sorted from blood, obtained between weeks 30 and 35, from a patient treated with tofacitinib. All receptors derive from a human donor with alopecia areata. Both conserved end residues are part of each CDR3. D genes are given only for firm matches. Expanded clones get a size class; other rows say once, few or many, or leave the size out.

d_call j_call v_call clone_size cdr3_nt cdr3_aa
TRBD1 TRBJ1-2 TRBV6-5 NA TGTGCCAGCAGTAGCCTGAGACAGGGGAACTATGGCTACACCTTC CASSSLRQGNYGYTF
NA TRBJ1-2 TRBV29-1 NA TGCAGCGTTGGACAGTTATACTATGGCTACACCTTC CSVGQLYYGYTF
TRBD2 TRBJ2-3 TRBV25-1 NA TGTGCCAGCACCCCCGGGGGCATCCGGGAGGGTGGCACAGATACGCAGTATTTT CASTPGGIREGGTDTQYF
NA TRBJ1-2 TRBV29-1 NA TGCAGCGTTAATGGGGGCGCACGCTATGGCTACACCTTC CSVNGGARYGYTF
NA TRBJ1-6 TRBV5-6 NA TGTGCCAGCAGCTTTGTTCTCCCCGCTTCACCCCTCCACTTT CASSFVLPASPLHF
TRBD2 TRBJ2-5 TRBV5-1 NA TGCGCCAGCAGCTTGGTAGGCGGGAGGGCCATCCCGCGAGAGACCCAGTACTTC CASSLVGGRAIPRETQYF
TRBD1 TRBJ2-2 TRBV28 NA TGTGCCAGCAGTTTATTCGCAGGGGGTGGAATCGGGGAGCTGTTTTTT CASSLFAGGGIGELFF
NA TRBJ2-2 TRBV11-2 NA TGTGCCAGCAGCGCGGATCTTCAGGGAAAGAACACCGGGGAGCTGTTTTTT CASSADLQGKNTGELFF
TRBD1 TRBJ2-5 TRBV29-1 NA TGCAGCGTTGTGGGACAGCTCTACCAAGAGACCCAGTACTTC CSVVGQLYQETQYF
TRBD2 TRBJ2-3 TRBV2 few TGTGCCAGCATCGGTGGGAGGGCGACAGATACGCAGTATTTT CASIGGRATDTQYF
NA TRBJ1-1 TRBV30 NA TGTGCCTGGAGAAGACACCGGCACACTGAAGCTTTCTTT CAWRRHRHTEAFF
NA TRBJ2-2 TRBV14 few TGTGCCAGCAGCCGAGGTCGGGTCGGGGTCACCGGGGAGCTGTTTTTT CASSRGRVGVTGELFF